This T cell receptor beta chain was obtained from a study of OX40 agonist ivuxolimab in advanced cancers. Points from the study as a whole: Certain nonresponding patients likewise had low normalized T-cell clonal expansion. Averaged across samples, CD8+ T cells carried more expanded clones than CD4+ did.

CDR1 and CDR2 (germline): LNHDA, SQIVND (reference sequence). The CDR3 runs 15 residues. Trimming at V came to 3 bases and at J to 5 bases, leaving 4 bases not matched to a gene. Profiled with immunoSEQ multiplex PCR; TCRdb holds only in-frame clones, not every one. In the table there are some 12,000 clones, 69% of which are singletons. Individuals having autoimmune disease history or systemic immunosuppression were not enrolled. With respect to this clone: The antigen is not known.

This receptor was taken from an adult with an advanced solid tumor such as melanoma, head and neck, liver or kidney cancer. The specimen comprised CD4+ or CD8+ T cells sorted from blood, sampled in a trial of the OX40 agonist ivuxolimab. The chain has TRBV19 and TRBJ1-6; TRBD1 aligns across 7 bases. Here the CDR3 reads CASSIPTGHNSPLHF. The CDR3 DNA reads as TGTGCCAGTAGTATTCCGACAGGGCATAATTCACCCCTCCACTTT.